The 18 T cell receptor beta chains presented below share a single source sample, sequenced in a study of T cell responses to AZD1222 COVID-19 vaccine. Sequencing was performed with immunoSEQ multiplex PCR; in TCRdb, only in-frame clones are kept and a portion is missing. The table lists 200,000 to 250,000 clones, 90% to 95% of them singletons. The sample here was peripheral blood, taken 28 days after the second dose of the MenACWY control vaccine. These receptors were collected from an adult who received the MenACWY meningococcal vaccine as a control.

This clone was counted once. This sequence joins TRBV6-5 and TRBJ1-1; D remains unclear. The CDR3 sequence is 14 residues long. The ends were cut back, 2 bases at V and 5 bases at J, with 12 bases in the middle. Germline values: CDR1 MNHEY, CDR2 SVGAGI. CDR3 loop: CASSYGVRGTEAFF. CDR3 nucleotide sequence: TGTGCCAGCAGTTACGGGGTAAGAGGGACTGAAGCTTTCTTT.

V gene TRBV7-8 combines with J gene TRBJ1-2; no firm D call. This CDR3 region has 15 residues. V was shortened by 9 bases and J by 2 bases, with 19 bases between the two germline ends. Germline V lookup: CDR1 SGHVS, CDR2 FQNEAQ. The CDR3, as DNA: TGTGCCAGTAGGCCAACAAGGTTCGGCAACTATGGCTACACCTTC. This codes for CASRPTRFGNYGYTF.

The CDR3 DNA sequence: TGTGCCAGCAGTGATCGGGGTACCTACGAGCAGTACTTC. Protein: CASSDRGTYEQYF. The rearrangement joins TRBV6-1 to TRBJ2-7; TRBD2 might be the D (5 bases). Between the trimmed V and J ends, which lost 3 bases and 2 bases, there was a span of 8 bases. The CDR3 is made up of 13 amino acids. Germline CDR1 reads MNHNS; CDR2 reads SASEGT.

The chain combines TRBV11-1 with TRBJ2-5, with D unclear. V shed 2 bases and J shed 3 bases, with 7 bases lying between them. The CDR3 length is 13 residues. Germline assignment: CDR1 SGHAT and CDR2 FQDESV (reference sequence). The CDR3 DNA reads TGTGCCAGCAGCTTATCCTGGAAAGAGACCCAGTACTTC. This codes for CASSLSWKETQYF.

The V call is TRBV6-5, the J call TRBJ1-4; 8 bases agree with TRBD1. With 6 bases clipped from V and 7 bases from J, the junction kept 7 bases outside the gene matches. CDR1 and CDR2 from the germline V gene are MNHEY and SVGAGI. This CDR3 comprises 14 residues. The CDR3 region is CASSTTGAAEKLFF. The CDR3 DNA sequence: TGTGCCAGCAGCACGACAGGGGCGGCTGAAAAACTGTTTTTT.

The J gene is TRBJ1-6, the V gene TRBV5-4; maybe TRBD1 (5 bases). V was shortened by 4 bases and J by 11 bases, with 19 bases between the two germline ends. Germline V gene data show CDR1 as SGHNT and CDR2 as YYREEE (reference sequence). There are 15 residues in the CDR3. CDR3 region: CASSPGDRTWAPLHF. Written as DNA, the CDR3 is TGTGCCAGCAGCCCGGGGGACCGCACCTGGGCACCCCTCCACTTT.

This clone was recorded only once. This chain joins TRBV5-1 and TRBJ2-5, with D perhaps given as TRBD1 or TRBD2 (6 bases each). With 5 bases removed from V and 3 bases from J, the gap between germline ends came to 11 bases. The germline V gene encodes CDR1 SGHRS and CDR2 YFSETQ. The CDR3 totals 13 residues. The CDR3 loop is CASREGHEETQYF. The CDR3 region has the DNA TGCGCCAGCAGGGAGGGACACGAAGAGACCCAGTACTTC.

In DNA form, the CDR3 reads TGTGCCAGCCAGGACAGGGGGTCGTCGTATGGCTACACCTTC. The encoded protein is CASQDRGSSYGYTF. The chain combines TRBV7-2 with TRBJ1-2, with 10 bases lining up with TRBD1. This CDR3 contains 14 residues. Germline CDR1 and CDR2: SGHTA and FQGNSA. With 8 bases clipped from V and 5 bases from J, the junction kept 8 bases outside the gene matches.

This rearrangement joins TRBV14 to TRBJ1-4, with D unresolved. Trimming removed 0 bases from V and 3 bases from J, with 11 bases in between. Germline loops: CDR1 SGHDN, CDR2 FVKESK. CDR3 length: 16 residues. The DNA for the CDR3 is TGTGCCAGCAGCCAAGATGGGAGGAAGTCTAATGAAAAACTGTTTTTT. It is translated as CASSQDGRKSNEKLFF.

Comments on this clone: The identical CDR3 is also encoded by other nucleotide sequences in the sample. The CDR3 is CASRGTSGSYEQYF. DNA of the CDR3: TGTGCCAGCAGAGGGACTAGCGGCTCCTACGAGCAGTACTTC. This chain connects TRBV2 to TRBJ2-7; 11 bases align to TRBD2. The length of the CDR3 is 14 residues. With V trimmed by 6 bases and J by 0 bases, 1 base remained unmatched. Germline V gene sequence: CDR1 SNHLY, CDR2 FYNNEI.

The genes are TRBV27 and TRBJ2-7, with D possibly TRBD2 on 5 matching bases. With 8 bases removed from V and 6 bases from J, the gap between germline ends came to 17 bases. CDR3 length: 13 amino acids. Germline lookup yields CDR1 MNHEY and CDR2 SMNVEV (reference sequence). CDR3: CASSSVGGLEQYF. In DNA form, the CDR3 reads TGTGCCAGCTCCTCCGTTGGCGGGCTCGAGCAGTACTTC.

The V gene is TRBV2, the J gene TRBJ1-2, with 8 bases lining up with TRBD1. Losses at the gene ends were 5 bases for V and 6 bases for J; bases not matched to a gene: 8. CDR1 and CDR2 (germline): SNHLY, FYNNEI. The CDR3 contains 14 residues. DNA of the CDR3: TGTGCCAGCAGTCTTGGACAGGGCACGAATGGCTACACCTTC. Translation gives CASSLGQGTNGYTF.

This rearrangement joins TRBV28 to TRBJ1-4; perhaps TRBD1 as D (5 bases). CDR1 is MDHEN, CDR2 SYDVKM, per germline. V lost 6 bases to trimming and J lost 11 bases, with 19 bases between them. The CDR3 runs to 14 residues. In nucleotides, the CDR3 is TGTGCCAGCAGAGAGGACACTATGATGGGGAAACTGTTTTTT. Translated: CASREDTMMGKLFF. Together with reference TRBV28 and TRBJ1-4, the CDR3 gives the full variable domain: DVKVTQSSRYLVKRTGEKVFLECVQDMDHENMFWYRQDPGLGLRLIYFSYDVKMKEKGDIPEGYSVSREKKERFSLILESASTNQTSMYLCASREDTMMGKLFFGSGTQLSVL.

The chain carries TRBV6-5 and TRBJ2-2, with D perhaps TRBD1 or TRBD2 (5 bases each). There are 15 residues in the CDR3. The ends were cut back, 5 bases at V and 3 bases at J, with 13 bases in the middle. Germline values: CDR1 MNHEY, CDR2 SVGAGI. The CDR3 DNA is TGTGCCAGCAGTACCGGGACGTGGGACACCGGGGAGCTGTTTTTT. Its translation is CASSTGTWDTGELFF.

The CDR3 sequence: CASVWGKVYGYTF. CDR3 in DNA: TGTGCCAGCGTATGGGGGAAGGTGTATGGCTACACCTTC. The V and J genes are TRBV6-4 and TRBJ1-2; possibly TRBD1 for D (5 bases). This CDR3 is built from 13 residues. V lost 8 bases, J lost 5 bases, and 15 bases lay in between. CDR1 is MRHNA and CDR2 is SNTAGT in the germline V gene.

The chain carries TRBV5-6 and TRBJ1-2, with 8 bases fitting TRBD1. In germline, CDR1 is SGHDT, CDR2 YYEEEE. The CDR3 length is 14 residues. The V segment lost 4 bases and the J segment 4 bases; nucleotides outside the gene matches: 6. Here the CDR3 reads CASSGGDRPYGYTF. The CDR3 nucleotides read TGTGCCAGCAGCGGGGGGGACAGGCCCTATGGCTACACCTTC.

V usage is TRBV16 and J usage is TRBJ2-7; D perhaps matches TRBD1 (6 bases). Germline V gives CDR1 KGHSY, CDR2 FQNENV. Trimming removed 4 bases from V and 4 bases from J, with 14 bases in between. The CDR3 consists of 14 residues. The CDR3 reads CASSLNRVRYEQYF. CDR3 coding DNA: TGTGCCAGCAGCCTTAACAGGGTACGATACGAGCAGTACTTC.

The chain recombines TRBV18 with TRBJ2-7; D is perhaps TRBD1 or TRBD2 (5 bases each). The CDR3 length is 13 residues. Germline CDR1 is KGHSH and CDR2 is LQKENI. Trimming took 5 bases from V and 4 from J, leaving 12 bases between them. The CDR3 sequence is CASSGTARYEQYF. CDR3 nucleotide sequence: TGTGCCAGCTCAGGGACGGCAAGGTACGAGCAGTACTTC.